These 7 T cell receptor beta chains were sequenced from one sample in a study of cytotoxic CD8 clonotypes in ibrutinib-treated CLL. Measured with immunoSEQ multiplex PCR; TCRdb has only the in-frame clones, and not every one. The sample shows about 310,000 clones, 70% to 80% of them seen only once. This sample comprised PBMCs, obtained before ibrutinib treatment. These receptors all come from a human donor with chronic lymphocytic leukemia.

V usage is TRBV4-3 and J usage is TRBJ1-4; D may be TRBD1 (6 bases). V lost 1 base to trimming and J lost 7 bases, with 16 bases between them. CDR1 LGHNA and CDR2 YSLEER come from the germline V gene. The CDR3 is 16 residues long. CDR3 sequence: CASSQGQGGGIEKLFF. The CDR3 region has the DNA TGCGCCAGCAGCCAAGGGCAGGGAGGGGGTATTGAAAAACTGTTTTTT.

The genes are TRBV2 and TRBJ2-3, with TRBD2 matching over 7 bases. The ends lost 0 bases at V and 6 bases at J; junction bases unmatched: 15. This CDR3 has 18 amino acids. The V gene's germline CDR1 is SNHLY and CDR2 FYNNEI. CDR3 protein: CASSEARAGASLWDTQYF. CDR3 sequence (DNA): TGTGCCAGCAGTGAAGCGAGGGCGGGAGCTTCGCTGTGGGATACGCAGTATTTT. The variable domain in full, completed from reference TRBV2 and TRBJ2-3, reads EPEVTQTPSHQVTQMGQEVILRCVPISNHLYFYWYRQILGQKVEFLVSFYNNEISEKSEIFDDQFSVERPDGSNFTLKIRSTKLEDSAMYFCASSEARAGASLWDTQYFGPGTRLTVL.

CDR3 in DNA: TGTGCCAGCAGCCCTACATCGGGCAGTACCTACGAGCAGTACTTC. Its translation: CASSPTSGSTYEQYF. V gene TRBV9 combines with J gene TRBJ2-7; the D is unclear. V was clipped by 4 bases and J by 2 bases, with 16 bases between them. In germline, CDR1 is SGDLS, CDR2 YYNGEE. The CDR3 length is 15 residues.

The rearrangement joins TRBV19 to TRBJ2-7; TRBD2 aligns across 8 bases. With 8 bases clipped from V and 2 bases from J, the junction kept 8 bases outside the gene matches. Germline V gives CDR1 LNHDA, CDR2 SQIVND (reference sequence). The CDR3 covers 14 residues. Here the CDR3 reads CASAAYSGTYEQYF. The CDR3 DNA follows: TGTGCCAGTGCAGCCTATAGCGGGACCTACGAGCAGTACTTC. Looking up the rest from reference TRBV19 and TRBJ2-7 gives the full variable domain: DGGITQSPKYLFRKEGQNVTLSCEQNLNHDAMYWYRQDPGQGLRLIYYSQIVNDFQKGDIAEGYSVSREKKESFPLTVTSAQKNPTAFYLCASAAYSGTYEQYFGPGTRLTVT.

CDR3 nucleotides: TGTGCCAGCAGCCCCGGCGCAGGGATCGATGAGCAGTTCTTC. Its translation: CASSPGAGIDEQFF. The rearrangement joins TRBV7-9 to TRBJ2-1, with TRBD1 as a possible D gene (5 bases). The CDR3 spans 14 residues. V was pared by 5 bases and J by 8 bases, with 16 bases between. The germline gives CDR1 SEHNR, CDR2 FQNEAQ (reference sequence).

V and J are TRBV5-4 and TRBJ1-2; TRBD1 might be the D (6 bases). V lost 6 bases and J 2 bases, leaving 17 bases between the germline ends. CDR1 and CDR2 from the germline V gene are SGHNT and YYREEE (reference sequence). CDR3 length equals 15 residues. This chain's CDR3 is CASTFGGAGNYGYTF. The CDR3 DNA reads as TGTGCCAGCACCTTCGGGGGGGCTGGGAACTATGGCTACACCTTC.

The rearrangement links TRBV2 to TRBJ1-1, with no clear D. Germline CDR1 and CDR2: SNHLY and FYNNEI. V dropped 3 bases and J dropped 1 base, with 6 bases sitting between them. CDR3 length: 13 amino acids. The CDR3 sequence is CASSDRANTEAFF. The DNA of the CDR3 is TGTGCCAGCAGTGACAGAGCGAACACTGAAGCTTTCTTT.